The 27 T cell receptor beta chains reported below all come from one sample, sequenced in a study of T cells in Graves' hyperthyroidism and ophthalmopathy. Template material for amplifying TCR beta CDR3 regions consisted of RNA transcripts. First-round RT-PCR of the TCR CDR3 relied on the HTBI primer set. Using its own MiXCR run on the multiplex PCR reads, TCRdb lists one record per CDR3 protein. This sample has fewer than 550,000 distinct CDR3 sequences, with approximately 14% found just once. Source material: blood. The receptors originated from a woman younger than 30 with Graves' hyperthyroidism.

The CDR3 sequence is CSARRTVRRPQETQYF. The DNA of the CDR3 is TGCAGTGCTAGAAGGACCGTAAGGCGACCCCAAGAGACCCAGTACTTC. This chain joins TRBV20-1 and TRBJ2-5; D is ambiguous. Germline V gene data show CDR1 as DFQATT and CDR2 as SNEGSKA (reference sequence). This CDR3 contains 16 residues. Trimming removed 2 bases at V and 1 base at J, with 17 bases between.

At least ten counts were recorded for this clonotype. The J gene is TRBJ2-5, the V gene TRBV3-1; 8 bases are shared with TRBD2. Per the germline V gene, CDR1 is LGHDT and CDR2 is YNNKEL (reference sequence). Germline trimming cut 3 bases from V and 4 bases from J; bases unmatched to any gene: 4. This CDR3 contains 14 residues. CDR3 in amino acids: CASSQGLELETQYF. The CDR3 nucleotides are TGTGCCAGCAGCCAGGGACTAGAATTAGAGACCCAGTACTTC.

The chain carries TRBV7-2 and TRBJ2-2; TRBD2 might be the D (7 bases). Trimming removed 0 bases from V and 2 bases from J, with 13 bases in between. This CDR3 comprises 17 residues. CDR1 and CDR2 from the germline V gene are SGHTA and FQGNSA. The CDR3 here is CASSLAGGLPNTGELFF. Here the CDR3 DNA reads TGTGCCAGCAGCTTAGCGGGGGGGCTTCCAAACACCGGGGAGCTGTTTTTT. The variable domain in full, with the rest retrieved from reference TRBV7-2 and TRBJ2-2, is GAGVSQSPSNKVTEKGKDVELRCDPISGHTALYWYRQSLGQGLEFLIYFQGNSAPDKSGLPSDRFSAERTGGSVSTLTIQRTQQEDSAVYLCASSLAGGLPNTGELFFGEGSRLTVL.

The J gene is TRBJ2-1, the V gene TRBV20-1; 8 bases agree with TRBD2. CDR3 size: 17 residues. V gave up 5 bases and J gave up 2 bases; unmatched junction bases: 14. The germline V gene has CDR1 DFQATT and CDR2 SNEGSKA (reference sequence). The CDR3 spells CSASPYSGSYPYNEQFF. The CDR3 nucleotides are TGCAGTGCTTCCCCGTACAGCGGGAGTTACCCCTACAATGAGCAGTTCTTC.

This clonotype was recorded a few times. This clone may be a read error of a much larger clone one base away. The V gene is TRBV3-1, the J gene TRBJ2-1, with D perhaps matching TRBD2 (6 bases). V dropped 4 bases and J dropped 5 bases, with 24 bases sitting between them. The germline CDR1 and CDR2 sequences are LGHDT and YNNKEL (reference sequence). The CDR3 runs 18 residues. CDR3 region: CASSPTRLGRGLDNEQFF. CDR3 coding DNA: TGTGCCAGCAGCCCTACCCGATTGGGGCGGGGCTTAGACAATGAGCAGTTCTTC.

This clonotype was seen repeatedly, ten times or more. V and J are TRBV6-2 or TRBV6-3 and TRBJ1-3, with unresolved D. Trimming stripped 0 bases from V and 1 base from J, with 7 bases between. Germline V CDR1 and CDR2: MNHEY, SVGEGT. The CDR3 totals 15 residues. CDR3 loop: CASSYSGESGNTIYF. The CDR3 DNA is TGTGCCAGCAGTTACTCGGGAGAATCTGGAAACACCATATATTTT.

A note on this clonotype: A read error may explain this, as a much larger clone is one base away. The chain recombines TRBV7-8 with TRBJ1-1; TRBD1 matches at 7 bases. The germline V gene encodes CDR1 SGHVS and CDR2 FQNEAQ. The CDR3 sequence is 14 residues long. Germline trimming cut 5 bases from V and 7 bases from J; bases unmatched to any gene: 10. The CDR3 reads CASSLGRGTGEAFF. DNA for the CDR3: TGTGCCAGCAGCCTTGGCAGGGGGACGGGTGAAGCTTTCTTT. The full variable domain, in which reference TRBV7-8 and TRBJ1-1 provide the parts outside the CDR3, is GAGVSQSPRYKVAKRGQDVALRCDPISGHVSLFWYQQALGQGPEFLTYFQNEAQLDKSGLPSDRFFAERPEGSVSTLKIQRTQQEDSAVYLCASSLGRGTGEAFFGQGTRLTVV.

There are a few counts of this clonotype. The chain is built from TRBV7-3 and TRBJ2-1; 8 bases agree with TRBD1. J lost 4 bases, V lost 5 bases, and 10 bases had no gene match. Germline lookup yields CDR1 SGHTA and CDR2 FQGTGA. The CDR3 is 16 residues long. The CDR3 loop reads CASSPLPGQVYNEQFF. DNA for the CDR3: TGTGCCAGCAGCCCTTTACCGGGACAGGTATACAATGAGCAGTTCTTC.

This rearrangement joins TRBV10-3 to TRBJ2-5; D is perhaps TRBD1 (5 bases). The CDR3 length is 15 residues. CDR1 and CDR2 (germline): ENHRY, SYGVKD. Deletions cut 3 bases from V and 5 bases from J, with 16 bases between. This CDR3 reads CAISERGEGRETQYF. In DNA form, the CDR3 reads TGTGCCATCAGTGAAAGGGGTGAAGGCAGGGAGACCCAGTACTTC.

This clonotype was detected ten times or more. The chain employs TRBV7-9 and TRBJ2-5, with 7 bases matching TRBD1. CDR1 and CDR2 (germline): SEHNR, FQNEAQ (reference sequence). The CDR3 is 14 residues long. Germline trimming cut 5 bases from V and 0 bases from J; bases unmatched to any gene: 3. CDR3 DNA: TGTGCCAGCAGCCGAGGGACAGACCAAGAGACCCAGTACTTC. Translation gives CASSRGTDQETQYF.

Many counts were recorded for this clonotype. This chain connects TRBV20-1 to TRBJ1-2; TRBD1 aligns across 9 bases. Germline lookup yields CDR1 DFQATT and CDR2 SNEGSKA (reference sequence). J lost 4 bases, V lost 4 bases, and 4 bases had no gene match. This CDR3 spans 13 amino acids. The DNA of the CDR3 is TGCAGTGCTAACAGGGGGCACGGCTATGGCTACACCTTC. It codes for CSANRGHGYGYTF.

This clonotype was counted ten times or more. V usage is TRBV20-1 and J usage is TRBJ1-1, with a possible D match to TRBD1 (6 bases). The CDR3 length is 12 residues. Germline CDR1 and CDR2: DFQATT and SNEGSKA (reference sequence). With 5 bases removed from V and 8 bases from J, the gap between germline ends came to 15 bases. The CDR3: CSAQQGPMEAFF. DNA of the CDR3: TGCAGTGCTCAACAGGGTCCCATGGAAGCTTTCTTT.

There are many counts of this clonotype. The CDR3 reads CASSWPDRESNQPQHF. The CDR3 coding sequence is TGTGCCAGCAGTTGGCCGGACAGGGAGAGCAATCAGCCCCAGCATTTT. The chain links TRBV27 to TRBJ1-5; 8 bases agree with TRBD1. The CDR3 consists of 16 residues. Germline CDR1 reads MNHEY; CDR2 reads SMNVEV (reference sequence). The J segment lost 1 base and the V segment lost 4 bases, leaving 6 bases of the junction unmatched.

The table lists this clonotype with a few counts. The gene calls are TRBV29-1 and TRBJ1-1; 11 nucleotides line up with TRBD1. Trimming cost V 5 bases and J 4 bases; bases outside gene matches: 3. This CDR3 is built from 13 residues. Germline V gives CDR1 SQVTM, CDR2 ANQGSEA. DNA for the CDR3: TGCAGCGTTCCCGGGACAGGGGGCACTGAAGCTTTCTTT. Translated, it gives CSVPGTGGTEAFF.

The chain is built from TRBV5-1 and TRBJ2-3; 8 nucleotides line up with TRBD2. Germline trimming cut 2 bases from V and 6 bases from J; bases unmatched to any gene: 11. Germline loops: CDR1 SGHRS, CDR2 YFSETQ. The length of the CDR3 is 16 residues. The CDR3 loop reads CASSFLRGVRTDTQYF. CDR3 DNA sequence: TGCGCCAGCAGCTTCCTGCGGGGGGTGAGGACCGATACGCAGTATTTT.

This chain joins TRBV18 and TRBJ1-2; tentative D call: TRBD1 (6 bases). The CDR3 length is 15 residues. V lost 2 bases and J 6 bases, leaving 16 bases between the germline ends. Germline CDR1 is KGHSH and CDR2 is LQKENI. The CDR3 nucleotides read TGTGCCAGCTCACCAGGGACAATCCTAGGAGATGGCTACACCTTC. This gives the protein CASSPGTILGDGYTF.

The chain uses TRBV10-1 and TRBJ2-2; possibly TRBD1 for D (5 bases). Germline-derived CDR1 and CDR2 are WNHNN and SYGVQD (reference sequence). The CDR3 length is 14 residues. V lost 4 bases and J 2 bases, leaving 8 bases between the germline ends. CDR3: CASSGQINTGELFF. The CDR3 coding sequence is TGCGCCAGCAGTGGACAGATCAACACCGGGGAGCTGTTTTTT.

This clonotype turned up a few times. V gene TRBV5-1 combines with J gene TRBJ2-5; D is perhaps TRBD1 (6 bases). Per the germline V gene, CDR1 is SGHRS and CDR2 is YFSETQ. V was cut by 0 bases and J by 1 base, with 13 bases left in between. There are 16 residues in the CDR3. The CDR3 here is CASSLASTGTQETQYF. The CDR3 DNA sequence: TGCGCCAGCAGCTTGGCTTCAACAGGGACCCAAGAGACCCAGTACTTC.

The table lists this clonotype with many counts. The chain couples TRBV6-1 to TRBJ1-5; D remains ambiguous. The V gene lost 5 bases and the J gene lost 1 base, with 15 bases spanning the gap. There are 16 residues in the CDR3. Germline values: CDR1 MNHNS, CDR2 SASEGT. As DNA, the CDR3 is TGTGCCAGCAGTCTTTTTACAATCAAGAGCAATCAGCCCCAGCATTTT. Translating it yields CASSLFTIKSNQPQHF.

The CDR3 here is CASSTRPANYGYTF. The CDR3 coding sequence is TGTGCCAGCAGCACAAGACCAGCTAACTATGGCTACACCTTC. The V call is TRBV9, the J call TRBJ1-2, with no clear D. The germline V and J ends were trimmed by 4 bases and 0 bases, with 10 bases remaining between them. Germline V gene lookup returns CDR1 SGDLS and CDR2 YYNGEE. This CDR3 comprises 14 residues. Supplemented by reference TRBV9 and TRBJ1-2, the full variable domain reads DSGVTQTPKHLITATGQRVTLRCSPRSGDLSVYWYQQSLDQGLQFLIQYYNGEERAKGNILERFSAQQFPDLHSELNLSSLELGDSALYFCASSTRPANYGYTFGSGTRLTVV.

This clonotype was detected only a few times. This chain uses TRBV28 with TRBJ1-5; 10 bases match TRBD1. CDR1 is MDHEN and CDR2 is SYDVKM in the germline V gene. The CDR3 totals 17 residues. The CDR3 region is CANGPRQGAGSNQPQHF. The CDR3 DNA sequence: TGTGCTAACGGCCCGCGACAGGGGGCTGGTAGCAATCAGCCCCAGCATTTT.

This clonotype was detected only a few times. A read error is possible here, since a much larger clone lies one base away. The gene calls are TRBV18 and TRBJ2-3, with D tentatively TRBD2 (6 bases). This CDR3 has 14 residues. V shed 4 bases and J shed 3 bases, with 11 bases lying between them. Germline V gives CDR1 KGHSH, CDR2 LQKENI. CDR3 in DNA: TGTGCCAGCTCACGGGGGGTTACTACAGATACGCAGTATTTT. Amino acids: CASSRGVTTDTQYF.

The rearrangement uses TRBV25-1 and TRBJ2-1, with 9 bases matching TRBD2. The trim removed 3 bases at V and 7 bases at J, leaving 4 bases unmatched. The germline V gene encodes CDR1 MGHDK and CDR2 SYGVNS. The CDR3 sequence is 14 residues long. The CDR3 protein is CASSDAGGRNEQFF. The CDR3 nucleotides are TGTGCCAGCAGTGATGCGGGAGGGAGAAATGAGCAGTTCTTC.

The chain uses TRBV12-3 or TRBV12-4 and TRBJ2-6, with 8 bases fitting TRBD1. V was pared by 5 bases and J by 0 bases, with 3 bases of the junction left unmatched. This CDR3 is 16 amino acids long. The CDR3 DNA is TGTGCCAGCAGTCCAGGGGGCCCCTCTGGGGCCAACGTCCTGACTTTC. Protein: CASSPGGPSGANVLTF.

This clonotype was detected only once. The junction differs from germline at one of its ends, possibly a read error. The chain recombines TRBV11-2 with TRBJ2-6, with D possibly called TRBD1 or TRBD2 (5 bases each). Germline values: CDR1 SGHAT, CDR2 FQNNGV. CDR3 length: 18 amino acids. CDR3 sequence: CASSLPGRVPSGANVLAF. CDR3 bases: TGTGCCAGCAGCTTGCCGGGACGGGTACCCTCTGGGGCCAACGTCCTGGCTTTC.

A note on this clonotype: Given a much more abundant clone one base away, this may be a read error. The J gene is TRBJ2-7, the V gene TRBV12-5, with 7 bases lining up with TRBD1. Germline values: CDR1 LGHNT, CDR2 FRNRAP. The V and J ends lost 7 bases and 6 bases, in that order; junction bases with no gene match: 12. The CDR3 contains 14 residues. CDR3 in amino acids: CASDPGTDLSEQYF. The CDR3 coding sequence is TGTGCTAGTGATCCTGGGACAGACTTAAGCGAGCAGTACTTC.

This clonotype was counted at least ten times. The rearrangement links TRBV5-1 to TRBJ1-6; D uncertain. The V gene's germline CDR1 is SGHRS and CDR2 YFSETQ. V lost 1 base and J lost 8, with 10 bases in between. CDR3 length equals 14 residues. The CDR3 DNA is TGCGCCAGCAGCTTGTTAGGCCAGCATTCACCCCTCCACTTT. Translated, it gives CASSLLGQHSPLHF.